A selection of T cell receptor beta chains follows, all from one sample in a study of blood T cell repertoires in COVID-19. The data were produced by immunoSEQ multiplex PCR, yet TCRdb's version contains in-frame clones alone and is incomplete. This table has 150,000 to 200,000 clones, 81% appearing once. The sequenced material came from peripheral blood. These receptors were taken from a man between 60 and 70 years old with active or convalescent COVID-19. The CDR3 runs from the conserved cysteine through the conserved F or W. The D gene is left open where the match is weak. Only some rows state a clone size, as once, few, many or a class for expanded clones.

>TRBV28|TRBJ2-5|-|TRBD2
CASSSIAGVVKTQYF
TGTGCCAGCAGTTCAATAGCGGGAGTGGTAAAGACCCAGTACTTC
>TRBV7-9|TRBJ1-5|once|-
CASSLGANQPQHF
TGTGCCAGCAGTCTGGGGGCAAACCAGCCCCAGCATTTT
>TRBV12-3/TRBV12-4|TRBJ1-2|-|-
CASSFSGDYGYTF
TGTGCCAGCAGTTTTTCAGGGGACTATGGCTACACCTTC
>TRBV2|TRBJ2-7|-|-
CASSQGYEQYF
TGTGCCAGTTCACAGGGCTACGAGCAGTACTTC
>TRBV28|TRBJ2-1|-|TRBD2
CASSLTSGISYNEQFF
TGTGCCAGCAGTTTAACTAGCGGCATCTCCTACAATGAGCAGTTCTTC
>TRBV5-1|TRBJ2-7|-|TRBD1
CASRPTGGYEQYF
TGCGCCAGCAGACCAACAGGGGGCTACGAGCAGTACTTC
>TRBV7-9|TRBJ2-3|-|-
CASRYTTDTQYF
TGTGCCAGCAGGTACACCACAGATACGCAGTATTTT
>TRBV7-9|TRBJ2-1|few|-
CASSHRDSLDEQFF
TGTGCCAGCAGCCACCGGGACTCCCTCGATGAGCAGTTCTTC
>TRBV7-9|TRBJ2-5|-|-
CASSPGQETQYF
TGTGCCAGCAGCCCGGGTCAAGAGACCCAGTACTTC
>TRBV11-2|TRBJ2-7|-|-
CASSDDPGANYEQYF
TGTGCCAGCAGCGATGACCCGGGAGCAAACTACGAGCAGTACTTC
>TRBV2|TRBJ2-3|-|-
CASSEGEGGSTDTQYF
TGTGCCAGCAGTGAAGGCGAGGGCGGGAGCACAGATACGCAGTATTTT
>TRBV11-2|TRBJ2-5|once|-
CASSEGLTGETQYF
TGTGCCAGCAGCGAGGGCCTCACCGGGGAGACCCAGTACTTC
>TRBV28|TRBJ1-5|few|-
CASRTPSGLSNQPQHF
TGTGCCAGCAGGACGCCTTCAGGGCTAAGCAATCAGCCCCAGCATTTT
>TRBV19|TRBJ2-6|-|-
CASSSMAAGANVLTF
TGTGCCAGTAGCTCCATGGCCGCTGGGGCCAACGTCCTGACTTTC
>TRBV18|TRBJ2-1|-|TRBD2
CASSAGLAGDNEQFF
TGTGCCAGCTCAGCGGGACTAGCGGGAGACAATGAGCAGTTCTTC
>TRBV2|TRBJ2-1|-|-
CASSETGHPGNEQFF
TGTGCCAGCAGTGAGACCGGACACCCCGGCAATGAGCAGTTCTTC
>TRBV19|TRBJ1-1|-|TRBD1
CASSILLGGQRNTEAFF
TGTGCCAGTAGTATTCTTTTGGGGGGACAGCGGAACACTGAAGCTTTCTTT
>TRBV7-7|TRBJ2-7|-|TRBD1
CASSSYTGTGARYEQYF
TGTGCCAGCAGCTCTTATACCGGGACAGGGGCGCGCTACGAGCAGTACTTC
>TRBV5-1|TRBJ2-7|few|TRBD1
CASSAGTGGMQYF
TGCGCCAGCAGCGCTGGGACAGGAGGGATGCAGTACTTC
>TRBV2|TRBJ1-2|-|-
CASTEGLGGYTF
TGTGCCAGCACCGAGGGTCTGGGTGGCTACACCTTC
>TRBV28|TRBJ1-5|-|TRBD1
CASSGTGTGGPLVYNQPQHF
TGTGCCAGCAGTGGCACCGGGACAGGGGGACCCTTGGTTTACAATCAGCCCCAGCATTTT
>TRBV14|TRBJ2-5|-|-
CASSQGTVETQYF
TGTGCCAGCAGCCAAGGCACAGTCGAGACCCAGTACTTC
>TRBV15|TRBJ2-7|once|TRBD1
CATSRGTGTGEKLQYF
TGTGCCACCAGCAGAGGTACCGGGACAGGGGAAAAATTGCAGTACTTC
>TRBV5-1|TRBJ2-1|-|TRBD1
CASSLLLGQGYGEQFF
TGCGCCAGCAGCTTGCTTTTGGGACAGGGGTACGGTGAGCAGTTCTTC
>TRBV9|TRBJ2-3|-|-
CASSGGTSTDTQYF
TGTGCCAGCAGCGGGGGGACTAGCACAGATACGCAGTATTTT
>TRBV6-5|TRBJ1-2|once|TRBD1
CASSHRQGRSNGYTF
TGTGCCAGCAGCCACAGACAGGGGCGCTCGAATGGCTACACCTTC
>TRBV5-1|TRBJ1-3|few|TRBD1
CASGRDRADSGNTIYF
TGCGCCAGCGGCCGGGACAGGGCAGACTCTGGAAACACCATATATTTT
>TRBV11-2|TRBJ2-2|-|-
CASSQRAGTGELFF
TGTGCCAGCAGCCAAAGAGCAGGGACCGGGGAGCTGTTTTTT
>TRBV6-4|TRBJ2-7|once|TRBD2
CASRPSAGDSYEQYF
TGTGCCAGCAGACCATCAGCGGGAGACTCCTACGAGCAGTACTTC